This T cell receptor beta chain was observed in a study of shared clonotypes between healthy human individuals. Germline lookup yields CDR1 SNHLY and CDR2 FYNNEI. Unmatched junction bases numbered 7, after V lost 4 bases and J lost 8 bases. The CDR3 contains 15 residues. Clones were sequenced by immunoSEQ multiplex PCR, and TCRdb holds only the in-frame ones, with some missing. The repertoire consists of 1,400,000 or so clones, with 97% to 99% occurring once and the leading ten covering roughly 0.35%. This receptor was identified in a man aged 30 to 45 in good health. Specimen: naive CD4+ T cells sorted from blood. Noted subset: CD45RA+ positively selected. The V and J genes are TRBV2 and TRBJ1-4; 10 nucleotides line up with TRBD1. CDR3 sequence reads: CASSGQGARIEKLFF. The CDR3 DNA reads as TGTGCCAGCAGTGGACAGGGGGCGCGGATAGAAAAACTGTTTTTT.